Listed below are T cell receptor beta chains from one sample, sequenced in a study of radiation and T cells in renal cell carcinoma. Measured with immunoSEQ multiplex PCR; TCRdb has only the in-frame clones, and not every one. The sample holds 130,000 to 150,000 clones, around 88% seen once. The material was blood, obtained from a patient whose treatment included radiotherapy and nephrectomy. The source of these receptors is a woman in her fifties or sixties with renal cell carcinoma. Both conserved end residues are part of each CDR3. Fields, in order: D gene, V gene, J gene, clone size, CDR3 DNA, CDR3 protein. A D gene is named only where the DNA matches it firmly. Only part of the rows carry a size: once, few, many, or a class if the clone is expanded.

D: .; V: TRBV5-1; J: TRBJ2-7; size: .; DNA: TGCGCCAGCAGCTTGACGAGGGGGAGTGATGAGCAGTACTTC; CDR3: CASSLTRGSDEQYF
D: .; V: TRBV7-2; J: TRBJ2-1; size: .; DNA: TGTGCCAGCACCCCGGGACTTTACAATGAGCAGTTCTTC; CDR3: CASTPGLYNEQFF
D: TRBD2; V: TRBV5-6; J: TRBJ2-3; size: .; DNA: TGTGCCAGCAGCTTTGAGCCGGGAGGGTCAGATACGCAGTATTTT; CDR3: CASSFEPGGSDTQYF
D: .; V: TRBV4-1; J: TRBJ2-7; size: .; DNA: TGCGCCAGCAGCCAAGGATCTCTCCCCCCCTACGAGCAGTACTTC; CDR3: CASSQGSLPPYEQYF
D: TRBD2; V: TRBV19; J: TRBJ2-7; size: .; DNA: TGTGCCAGTACCCCCGGGGAGAGCGGGAGTATCCCCGAGCAGTACTTC; CDR3: CASTPGESGSIPEQYF
D: .; V: TRBV5-1; J: TRBJ2-3; size: .; DNA: TGCGCCAGCCTAACCCCCCGGGGGCAACAGTATTTT; CDR3: CASLTPRGQQYF
D: .; V: TRBV14; J: TRBJ2-3; size: .; DNA: TGTGCCAGCAGCAGCCCTCAGGACACTAAGAGCACAGATACGCAGTATTTT; CDR3: CASSSPQDTKSTDTQYF
D: TRBD2; V: TRBV5-1; J: TRBJ2-7; size: .; DNA: TGCGCCAGCAAGCCAGGGTCTAGCGGCTCCTACGAGCAGTACTTC; CDR3: CASKPGSSGSYEQYF
D: TRBD2; V: TRBV9; J: TRBJ2-3; size: .; DNA: TGTGCCAGCAGCGGCTTAGCGGGGGGATACACAGATACGCAGTATTTT; CDR3: CASSGLAGGYTDTQYF
D: .; V: TRBV9; J: TRBJ2-1; size: .; DNA: TGTGCCAGCAGCGCGCATGACAATGAGCAGTTCTTC; CDR3: CASSAHDNEQFF
D: .; V: TRBV19; J: TRBJ1-4; size: .; DNA: TGTGCCAGTAGGGGGATGACAAAAGGGTTCGGGGAAAAACTGTTTTTT; CDR3: CASRGMTKGFGEKLFF
D: .; V: TRBV6-6; J: TRBJ2-7; size: .; DNA: TGTGCCAGCAGACCCAACACCAACTCCTACGAGCAGTACTTC; CDR3: CASRPNTNSYEQYF
D: .; V: TRBV7-3; J: TRBJ2-2; size: .; DNA: TGTGCCAGCAGCTTAAACTCCGCCGGGGAGCTGTTTTTT; CDR3: CASSLNSAGELFF
D: .; V: TRBV5-1; J: TRBJ2-1; size: .; DNA: TGCGCCAGCACCCTTGGTAGAGTTTGGTTCTTC; CDR3: CASTLGRVWFF
D: .; V: TRBV4-3; J: TRBJ1-2; size: .; DNA: TGCGCCAGCAGCGGCGCGGGGGGAATCGGCTATGGCTACACCTTC; CDR3: CASSGAGGIGYGYTF
D: .; V: TRBV7-6; J: TRBJ2-5; size: .; DNA: TGTGCCAGCAGCTTAATCGGGCAAGAGACCCAGTACTTC; CDR3: CASSLIGQETQYF
D: .; V: TRBV5-4; J: TRBJ2-3; size: once; DNA: TGTGCCAGCAGCTTGGGGTCCCCAGATACGCAGTATTTT; CDR3: CASSLGSPDTQYF
D: TRBD1; V: TRBV4-1; J: TRBJ1-2; size: .; DNA: TGCGCCAGCAGCTCCTATGGACAGGGGGCGCGAGAAGGCTACACCTTC; CDR3: CASSSYGQGAREGYTF
D: TRBD1; V: TRBV6-1; J: TRBJ2-1; size: once; DNA: TGTGCCAGCAGTTTGGACAGGGAAAGCAATGAGCAGTTCTTC; CDR3: CASSLDRESNEQFF
D: .; V: TRBV4-2; J: TRBJ1-1; size: .; DNA: TGTGCCAGCAGCCCATCATCGGGGACGACGAACACTGAAGCTTTCTTT; CDR3: CASSPSSGTTNTEAFF